This TCR beta chain was sequenced in a study of human T cells and chemical hapten exposure. The CDR3 spans 14 residues. V lost 4 bases, J lost 7 bases, and 16 bases lay in between. TCRdb analysed the 5' RACE reads with MiXCR anew, one entry per CDR3 protein. Of 110,000 to 150,000 distinct CDR3 sequences in the sample, approximately 4% are singletons; the top ten hold around 1.5%. This clonotype was detected a few times. The template was total RNA from unfractionated whole blood. The V gene is TRBV12-3 or TRBV12-4, the J gene TRBJ1-1; D is ambiguous. The sequence was obtained from a female donor in good health. CDR3 amino acids: CASSWAESTDEAFF. In DNA form, the CDR3 reads TGTGCCAGCAGTTGGGCAGAGAGCACAGATGAAGCTTTCTTT.